This TCR beta chain was documented in a study of shared T cell receptors in the human thymus. Repertoires were generated with immunoSEQ multiplex PCR, while TCRdb's copy carries only in-frame clones and drops some. The sample shows hundreds of thousands of clones, around nine tenths of them seen only once. The CDR3 length is 15 residues. The V gene lost 2 bases and the J gene lost 5 bases, with 16 bases spanning the gap. Germline V gene sequence: CDR1 MGHRA, CDR2 YSYEKL. The same data also contributed to another study, on human thymus T cells. That report adds: Repertoires from thymus and blood appeared to show biased V and J gene usage.

The sequencing input was thymocytes. The TCR originated in a boy under two years old with a congenital heart defect. The genes are TRBV4-1 and TRBJ2-7; possible D gene TRBD2, 7 bases. Here the CDR3 DNA reads TGCGCCAGCAGCCAAAGGGGGGGCAGGGTCGACGAGCAGTACTTC. Amino acids: CASSQRGGRVDEQYF.